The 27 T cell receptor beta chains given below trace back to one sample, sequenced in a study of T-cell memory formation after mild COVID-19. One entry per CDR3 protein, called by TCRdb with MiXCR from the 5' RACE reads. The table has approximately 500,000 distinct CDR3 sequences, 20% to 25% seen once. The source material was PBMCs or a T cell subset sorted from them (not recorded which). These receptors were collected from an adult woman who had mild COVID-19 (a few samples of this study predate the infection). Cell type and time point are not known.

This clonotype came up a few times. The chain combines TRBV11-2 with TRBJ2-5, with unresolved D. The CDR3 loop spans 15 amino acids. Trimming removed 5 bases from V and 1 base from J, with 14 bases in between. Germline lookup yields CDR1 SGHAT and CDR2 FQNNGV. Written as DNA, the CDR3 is TGTGCCAGCAGCCCCCCGAACGGTTTCCAAGAGACCCAGTACTTC. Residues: CASSPPNGFQETQYF.

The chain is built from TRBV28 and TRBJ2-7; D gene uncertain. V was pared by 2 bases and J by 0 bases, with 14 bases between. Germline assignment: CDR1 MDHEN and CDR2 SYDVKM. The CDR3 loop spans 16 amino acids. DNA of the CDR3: TGTGCCAGCAGTTTAATTTCTGGCGGAAGCTCCTACGAGCAGTACTTC. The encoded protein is CASSLISGGSSYEQYF. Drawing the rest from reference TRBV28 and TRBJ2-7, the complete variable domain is DVKVTQSSRYLVKRTGEKVFLECVQDMDHENMFWYRQDPGLGLRLIYFSYDVKMKEKGDIPEGYSVSREKKERFSLILESASTNQTSMYLCASSLISGGSSYEQYFGPGTRLTVT.

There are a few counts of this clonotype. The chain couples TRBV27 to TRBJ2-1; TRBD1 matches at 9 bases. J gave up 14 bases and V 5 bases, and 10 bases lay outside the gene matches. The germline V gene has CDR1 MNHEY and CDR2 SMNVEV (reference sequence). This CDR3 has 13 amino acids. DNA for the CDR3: TGTGCCAGCAGTCCCGGCCAGCGACAGGGGGAGTTCTTC. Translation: CASSPGQRQGEFF.

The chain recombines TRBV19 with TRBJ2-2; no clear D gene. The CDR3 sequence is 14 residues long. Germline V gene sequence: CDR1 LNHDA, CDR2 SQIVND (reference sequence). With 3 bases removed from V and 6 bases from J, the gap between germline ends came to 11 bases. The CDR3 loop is CASSIMDSSGELFF. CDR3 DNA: TGTGCCAGTAGTATTATGGATTCGTCCGGGGAGCTGTTTTTT.

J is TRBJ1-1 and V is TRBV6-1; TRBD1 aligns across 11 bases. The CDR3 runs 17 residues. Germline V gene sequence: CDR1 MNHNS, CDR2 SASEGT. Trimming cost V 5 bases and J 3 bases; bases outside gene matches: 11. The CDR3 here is CASSPRTGGRLHTEAFF. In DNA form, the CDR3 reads TGTGCCAGCAGTCCCCGGACAGGGGGCCGCCTGCACACTGAAGCTTTCTTT.

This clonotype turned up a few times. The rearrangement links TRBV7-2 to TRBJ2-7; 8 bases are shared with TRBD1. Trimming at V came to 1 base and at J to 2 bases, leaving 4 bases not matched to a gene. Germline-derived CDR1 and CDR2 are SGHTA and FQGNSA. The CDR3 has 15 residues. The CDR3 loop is CASSLGQGMPYEQYF. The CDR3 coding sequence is TGTGCCAGCAGCTTAGGACAGGGGATGCCCTACGAGCAGTACTTC.

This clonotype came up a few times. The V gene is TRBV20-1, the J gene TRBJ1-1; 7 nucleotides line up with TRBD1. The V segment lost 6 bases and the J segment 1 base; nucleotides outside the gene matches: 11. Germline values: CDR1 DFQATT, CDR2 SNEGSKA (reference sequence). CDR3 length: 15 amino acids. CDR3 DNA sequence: TGCAGTGCCATAGCCCCGGGACAGCCGAACACTGAAGCTTTCTTT. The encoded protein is CSAIAPGQPNTEAFF.

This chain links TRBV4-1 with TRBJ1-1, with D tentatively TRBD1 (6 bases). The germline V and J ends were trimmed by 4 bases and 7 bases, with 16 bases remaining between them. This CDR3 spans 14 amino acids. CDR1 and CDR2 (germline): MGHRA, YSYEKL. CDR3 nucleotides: TGCGCCAGCAGCCGCCTCCCGGGACAAAGTGAAGCTTTCTTT. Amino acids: CASSRLPGQSEAFF.

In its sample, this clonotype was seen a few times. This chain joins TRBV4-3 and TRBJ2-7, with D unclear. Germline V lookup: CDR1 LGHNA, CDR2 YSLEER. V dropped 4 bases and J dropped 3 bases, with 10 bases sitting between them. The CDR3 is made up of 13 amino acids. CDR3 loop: CASSPGRNYEQYF. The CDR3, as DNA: TGCGCCAGCAGCCCTGGACGGAACTACGAGCAGTACTTC.

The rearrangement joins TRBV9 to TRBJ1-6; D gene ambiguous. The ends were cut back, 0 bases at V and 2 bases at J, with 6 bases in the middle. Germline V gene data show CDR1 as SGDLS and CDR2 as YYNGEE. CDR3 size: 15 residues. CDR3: CASSVVGTYNSPLHF. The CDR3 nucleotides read TGTGCCAGCAGCGTAGTTGGCACCTATAATTCACCCCTCCACTTT. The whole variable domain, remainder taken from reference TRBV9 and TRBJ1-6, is DSGVTQTPKHLITATGQRVTLRCSPRSGDLSVYWYQQSLDQGLQFLIQYYNGEERAKGNILERFSAQQFPDLHSELNLSSLELGDSALYFCASSVVGTYNSPLHFGNGTRLTVT.

CDR3 amino acids: CASSGGQPSYEQYF. As DNA, the CDR3 is TGCGCCAGCAGCGGGGGACAGCCCTCCTACGAGCAGTACTTC. The chain couples TRBV5-1 to TRBJ2-7; TRBD1 agrees at 7 bases. V gave up 4 bases and J gave up 0 bases; unmatched junction bases: 4. This CDR3 is 14 amino acids long. CDR1 and CDR2 (germline): SGHRS, YFSETQ.

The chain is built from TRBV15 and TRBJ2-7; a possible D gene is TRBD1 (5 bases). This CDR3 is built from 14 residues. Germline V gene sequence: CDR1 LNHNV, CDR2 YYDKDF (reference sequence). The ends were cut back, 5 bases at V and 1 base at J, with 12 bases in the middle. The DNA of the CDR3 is TGTGCCACCAGCTCCCAAGGGGTATCCTACGAGCAGTACTTC. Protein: CATSSQGVSYEQYF.

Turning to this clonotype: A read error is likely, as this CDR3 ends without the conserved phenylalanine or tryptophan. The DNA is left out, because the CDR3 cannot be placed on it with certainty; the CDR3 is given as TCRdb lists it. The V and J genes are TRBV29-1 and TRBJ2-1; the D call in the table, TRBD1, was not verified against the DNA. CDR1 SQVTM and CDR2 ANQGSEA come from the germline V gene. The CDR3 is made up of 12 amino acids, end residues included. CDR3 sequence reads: CSVEEANRVNEI.

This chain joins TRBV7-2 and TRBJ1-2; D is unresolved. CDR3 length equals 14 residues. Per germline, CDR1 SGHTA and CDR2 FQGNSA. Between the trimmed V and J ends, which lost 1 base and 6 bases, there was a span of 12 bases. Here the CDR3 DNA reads TGTGCCAGCAGCTTAGGGCCCGCTCGGGATGGCTACACCTTC. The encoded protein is CASSLGPARDGYTF.

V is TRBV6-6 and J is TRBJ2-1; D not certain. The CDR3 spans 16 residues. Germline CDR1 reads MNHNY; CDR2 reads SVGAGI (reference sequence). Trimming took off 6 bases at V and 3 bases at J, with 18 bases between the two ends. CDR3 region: CASSPALSHVYNEQFF. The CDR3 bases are TGTGCCAGCAGCCCCGCTTTGAGCCACGTCTACAATGAGCAGTTCTTC.

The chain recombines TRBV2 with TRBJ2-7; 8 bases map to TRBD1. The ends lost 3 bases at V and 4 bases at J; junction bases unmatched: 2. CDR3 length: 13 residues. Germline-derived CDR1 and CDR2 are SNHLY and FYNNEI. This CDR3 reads CASSEDRVYEQYF. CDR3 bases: TGTGCCAGCAGTGAGGACAGGGTATACGAGCAGTACTTC.

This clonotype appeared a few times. The CDR3 DNA reads as TGCGCCAGCAGCCAACGCTCCGGGACAGGGGCCTACGAGCAGTACTTC. It yields the protein CASSQRSGTGAYEQYF. The rearrangement uses TRBV4-1 and TRBJ2-7; 10 positions match TRBD1. V was clipped by 2 bases and J by 2 bases; unmatched bases: 6. CDR3 length equals 16 residues. Germline lookup yields CDR1 MGHRA and CDR2 YSYEKL.

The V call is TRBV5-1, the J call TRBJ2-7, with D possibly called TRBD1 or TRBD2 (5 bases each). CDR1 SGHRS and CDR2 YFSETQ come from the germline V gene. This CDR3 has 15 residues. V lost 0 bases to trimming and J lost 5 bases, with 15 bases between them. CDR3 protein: CASSLARGELNEQYF. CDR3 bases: TGCGCCAGCAGCTTGGCCCGGGGCGAGTTGAACGAGCAGTACTTC.

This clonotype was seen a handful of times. The CDR3 nucleotides are TGCAGTGCTAGAGAACGACAGGGGGCGGTTTTAAGCAATCAGCCCCAGCATTTT. This encodes CSARERQGAVLSNQPQHF. The chain couples TRBV20-1 to TRBJ1-5; the match to TRBD1 covers 10 bases. The CDR3 extends over 18 amino acids. V shed 0 bases and J 1 base; nucleotides not matched to a gene: 9. CDR1 DFQATT and CDR2 SNEGSKA come from the germline V gene (reference sequence).

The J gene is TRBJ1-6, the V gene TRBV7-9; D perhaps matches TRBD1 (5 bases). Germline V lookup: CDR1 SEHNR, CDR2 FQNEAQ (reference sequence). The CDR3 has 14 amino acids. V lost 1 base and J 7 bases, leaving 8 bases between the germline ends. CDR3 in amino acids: CASSLVGGNSPLHF. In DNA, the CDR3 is TGTGCCAGCAGCTTAGTGGGGGGAAATTCACCCCTCCACTTT.

CDR3 sequence reads: CASSLYGAGETQYF. CDR3 nucleotide sequence: TGCGCCAGCAGCCTCTACGGGGCTGGAGAGACCCAGTACTTC. The J gene is TRBJ2-5, the V gene TRBV4-1, with D perhaps matching TRBD1 or TRBD2 (5 bases each). Trimming shortened V by 4 bases and J by 4 bases, and 13 bases separated the two germline ends. The germline gives CDR1 MGHRA, CDR2 YSYEKL. This CDR3 has 14 residues.

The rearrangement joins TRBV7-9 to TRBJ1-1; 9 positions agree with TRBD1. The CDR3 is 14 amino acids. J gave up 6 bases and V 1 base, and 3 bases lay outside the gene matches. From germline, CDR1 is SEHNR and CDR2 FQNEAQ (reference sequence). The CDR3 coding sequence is TGTGCCAGCAGCTTAGGGGGACAGGGTTCTGAAGCTTTCTTT. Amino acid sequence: CASSLGGQGSEAFF.

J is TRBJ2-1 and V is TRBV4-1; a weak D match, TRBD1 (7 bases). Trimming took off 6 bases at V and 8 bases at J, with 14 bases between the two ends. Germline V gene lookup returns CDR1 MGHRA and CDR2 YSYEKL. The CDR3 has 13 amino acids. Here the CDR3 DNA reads TGCGCCAGCAGGCCGCCAGGGGGGCATGAGCAGTTCTTC. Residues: CASRPPGGHEQFF.

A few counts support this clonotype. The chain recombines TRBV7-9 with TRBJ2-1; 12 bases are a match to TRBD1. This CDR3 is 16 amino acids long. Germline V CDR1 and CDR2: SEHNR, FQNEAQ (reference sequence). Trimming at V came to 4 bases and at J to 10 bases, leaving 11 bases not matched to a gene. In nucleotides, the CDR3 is TGTGCCAGCAGCTACACCCCGGGACAGGGGGCCCACGAGCAGTTCTTC. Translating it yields CASSYTPGQGAHEQFF.

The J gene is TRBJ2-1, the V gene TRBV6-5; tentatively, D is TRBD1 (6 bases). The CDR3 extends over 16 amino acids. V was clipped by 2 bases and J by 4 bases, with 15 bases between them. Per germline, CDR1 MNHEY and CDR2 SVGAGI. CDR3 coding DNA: TGTGCCAGCAGTTACCTTCCCGGGACAAGATACAATGAGCAGTTCTTC. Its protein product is CASSYLPGTRYNEQFF.

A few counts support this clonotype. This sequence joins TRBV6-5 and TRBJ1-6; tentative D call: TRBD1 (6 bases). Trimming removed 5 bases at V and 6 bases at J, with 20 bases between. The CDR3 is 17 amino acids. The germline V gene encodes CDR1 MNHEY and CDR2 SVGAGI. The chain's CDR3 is CASSLNPGGRSNSPLHF. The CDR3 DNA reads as TGTGCCAGCAGTCTTAATCCTGGGGGGCGGAGTAATTCACCCCTCCACTTT.

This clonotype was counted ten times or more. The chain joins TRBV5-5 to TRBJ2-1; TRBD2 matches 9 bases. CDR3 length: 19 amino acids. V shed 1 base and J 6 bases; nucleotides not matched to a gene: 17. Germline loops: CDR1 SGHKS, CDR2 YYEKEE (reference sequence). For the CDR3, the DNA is TGTGCCAGCAGCTTGTCTGGCCTAGCGGGACGACGGCGTTTCAATGAGCAGTTCTTC. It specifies CASSLSGLAGRRRFNEQFF.